This entry describes one TCR beta chain. The sample comes from a study of blood T cell repertoires in COVID-19. Overall study: Acute and convalescent COVID-19 specimens originated in the United States, Italy and Spain. From T cells, B-cell-depleted T cells, or PBMCs came the material, which was cDNA or gDNA.

Germline V gene lookup returns CDR1 MGHRA and CDR2 YSYEKL. Trimming took 5 bases from V and 0 from J, leaving 13 bases between them. CDR3 size: 15 residues. Authors' methods: Using reference gene primer amplification, nucleated cell counts were estimated. Only in-frame clones appear in the TCRdb table, and some are missing; sequencing was by immunoSEQ multiplex PCR. The V and J calls and clone size are taken from that table; D and trimming were inferred from the DNA. Of about 62,000 clones detected, roughly 72% appear once; the ten largest clones hold over 5%. This TCR came from a woman aged 45-65 years with active or convalescent COVID-19. The J gene is TRBJ1-2, the V gene TRBV4-1; D may be TRBD1 (5 bases). The sample comprised peripheral blood. CDR3 region: CASSTPAGANYGYTF. The CDR3 DNA sequence: TGCGCCAGCAGCACCCCCGCGGGGGCTAACTATGGCTACACCTTC.